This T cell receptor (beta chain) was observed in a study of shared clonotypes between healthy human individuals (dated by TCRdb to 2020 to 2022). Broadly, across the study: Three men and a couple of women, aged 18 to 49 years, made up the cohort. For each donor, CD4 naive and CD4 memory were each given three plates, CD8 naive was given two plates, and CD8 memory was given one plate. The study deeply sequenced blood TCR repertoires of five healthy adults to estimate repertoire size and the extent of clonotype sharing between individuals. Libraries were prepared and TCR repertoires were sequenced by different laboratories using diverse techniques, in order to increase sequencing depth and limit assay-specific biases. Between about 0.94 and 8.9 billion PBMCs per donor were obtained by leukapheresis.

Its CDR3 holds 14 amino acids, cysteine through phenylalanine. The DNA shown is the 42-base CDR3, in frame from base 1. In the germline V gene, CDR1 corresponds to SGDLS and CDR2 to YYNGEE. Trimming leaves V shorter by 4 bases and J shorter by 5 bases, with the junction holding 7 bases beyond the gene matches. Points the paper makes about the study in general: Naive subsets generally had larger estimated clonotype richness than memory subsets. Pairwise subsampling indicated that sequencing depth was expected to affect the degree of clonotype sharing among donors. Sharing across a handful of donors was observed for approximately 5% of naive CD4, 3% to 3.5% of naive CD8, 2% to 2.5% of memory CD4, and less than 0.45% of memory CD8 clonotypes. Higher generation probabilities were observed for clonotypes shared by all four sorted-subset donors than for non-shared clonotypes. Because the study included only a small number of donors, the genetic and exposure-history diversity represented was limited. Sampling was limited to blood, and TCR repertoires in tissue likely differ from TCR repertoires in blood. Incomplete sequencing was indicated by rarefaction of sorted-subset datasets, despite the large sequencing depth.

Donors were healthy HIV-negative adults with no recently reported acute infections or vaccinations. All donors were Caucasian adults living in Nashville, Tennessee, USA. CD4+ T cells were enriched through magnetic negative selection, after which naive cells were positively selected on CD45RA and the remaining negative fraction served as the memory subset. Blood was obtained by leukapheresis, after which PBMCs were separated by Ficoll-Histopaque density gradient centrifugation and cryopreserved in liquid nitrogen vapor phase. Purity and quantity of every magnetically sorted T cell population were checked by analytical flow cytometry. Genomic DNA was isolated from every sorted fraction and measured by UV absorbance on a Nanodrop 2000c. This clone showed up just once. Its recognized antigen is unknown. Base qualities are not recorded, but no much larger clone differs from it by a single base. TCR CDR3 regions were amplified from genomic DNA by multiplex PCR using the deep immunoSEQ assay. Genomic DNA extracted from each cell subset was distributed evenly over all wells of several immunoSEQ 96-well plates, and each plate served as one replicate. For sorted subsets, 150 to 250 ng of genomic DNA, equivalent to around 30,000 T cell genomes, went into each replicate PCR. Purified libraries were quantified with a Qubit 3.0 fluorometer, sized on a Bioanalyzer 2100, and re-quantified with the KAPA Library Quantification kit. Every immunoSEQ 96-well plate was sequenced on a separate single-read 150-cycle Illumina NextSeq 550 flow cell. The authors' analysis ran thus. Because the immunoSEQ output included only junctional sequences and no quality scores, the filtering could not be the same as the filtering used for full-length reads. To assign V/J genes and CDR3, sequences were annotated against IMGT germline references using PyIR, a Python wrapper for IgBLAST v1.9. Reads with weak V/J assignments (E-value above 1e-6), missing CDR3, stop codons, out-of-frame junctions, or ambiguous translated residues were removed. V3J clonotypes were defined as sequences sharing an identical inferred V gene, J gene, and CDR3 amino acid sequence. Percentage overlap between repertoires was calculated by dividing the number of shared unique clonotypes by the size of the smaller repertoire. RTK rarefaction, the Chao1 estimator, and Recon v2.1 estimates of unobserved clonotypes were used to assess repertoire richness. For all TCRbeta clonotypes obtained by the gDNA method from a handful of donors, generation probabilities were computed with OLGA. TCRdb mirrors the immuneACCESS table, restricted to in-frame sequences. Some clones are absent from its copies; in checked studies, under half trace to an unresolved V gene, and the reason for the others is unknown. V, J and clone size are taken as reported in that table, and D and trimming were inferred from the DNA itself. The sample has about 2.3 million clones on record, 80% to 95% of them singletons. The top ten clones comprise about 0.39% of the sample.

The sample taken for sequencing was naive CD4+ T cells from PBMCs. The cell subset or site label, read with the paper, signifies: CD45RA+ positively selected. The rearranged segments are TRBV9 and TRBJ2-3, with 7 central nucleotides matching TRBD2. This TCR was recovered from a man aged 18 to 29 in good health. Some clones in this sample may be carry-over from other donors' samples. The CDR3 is CASSIRLAQDTQYF. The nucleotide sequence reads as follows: TGTGCCAGCAGCATCCGACTAGCTCAAGATACGCAGTATTTT.